These 23 T cell receptor beta chains came from one sample sequenced in a study of blood T cells in healthy people across ages. Sample-barcoded 5' priming and a J-beta primer mix drove a second PCR of roughly 7 to 11 cycles. MiXCR, run by TCRdb on the 5' RACE reads, gives a single entry per CDR3 protein. Of roughly 900,000 distinct CDR3 sequences listed, roughly 26% were seen once; the top ten hold 17%. Sequenced sample: blood. These receptor sequences come from a woman aged 80 or over in good health.

A word on this clonotype: Possible read error: a much larger clone is one base away. V usage is TRBV24-1 and J usage is TRBJ2-3; D unresolved. This CDR3 has 13 amino acids. Germline CDR1 is KGHDR and CDR2 is SFDVKD. Trimming cost V 5 bases and J 5 bases, with 10 bases left between them. The DNA for the CDR3 is TGTGCCACCAGTGGAATAGGACGAGATACGCAGTATTTT. Residues: CATSGIGRDTQYF.

This clonotype was seen a handful of times. The rearrangement uses TRBV6-5 and TRBJ2-7, with a possible D match to TRBD1 (6 bases). Germline V gene lookup returns CDR1 MNHEY and CDR2 SVGAGI. This CDR3 spans 14 amino acids. With 9 bases removed from V and 7 bases from J, the gap between germline ends came to 22 bases. CDR3 in amino acids: CASGKGGSYNEQYF. The CDR3 region has the DNA TGTGCCAGTGGTAAAGGGGGATCATACAATGAGCAGTACTTC.

The genes are TRBV20-1 and TRBJ2-4; a possible D gene is TRBD2 (6 bases). The germline V gene has CDR1 DFQATT and CDR2 SNEGSKA (reference sequence). This CDR3 has 14 amino acids. Trimming took off 7 bases at V and 0 bases at J, with 13 bases between the two ends. CDR3 DNA: TGCAGTGTCCCCCGGGACTTAGCCAAAAACATTCAGTACTTC. This codes for CSVPRDLAKNIQYF.

About this clonotype itself: A much larger clone sits a single nucleotide away, making a read error possible. This chain connects TRBV7-6 to TRBJ1-2, with 7 bases fitting TRBD1. Trimming took 6 bases from V and 10 from J; bases not matched to a gene: 17. The CDR3 extends over 15 amino acids. CDR1 and CDR2 from the germline V gene are SGHVS and FNYEAQ. DNA for the CDR3: TGTGCCAGCAGGCGAGCGACGACAGGGACAGAAGACTACACCTTC. Its translation is CASRRATTGTEDYTF.

Worth noting for this clonotype: A clone one base away is much larger, so this may be a read error. V gene TRBV20-1 combines with J gene TRBJ1-5; 7 bases fit TRBD1. The CDR3 has 18 residues. Unmatched junction bases numbered 20, after V lost 6 bases and J lost 3 bases. Per the germline V gene, CDR1 is DFQATT and CDR2 is SNEGSKA (reference sequence). The CDR3 nucleotides read TGCAGTGCCACGAACCCGGGACAGACTTCCTTCGACAATCAGCCCCAGCATTTT. Translated: CSATNPGQTSFDNQPQHF.

In its sample, this clonotype was seen a few times. The rearrangement links TRBV7-2 to TRBJ1-5, with a possible D match to TRBD1 (6 bases). CDR1 and CDR2 from the germline V gene are SGHTA and FQGNSA. The CDR3 has 14 amino acids. V was trimmed by 5 bases and J by 9 bases, leaving 17 bases between them. The CDR3 sequence: CASSPILQGGPQHF. CDR3 DNA: TGTGCCAGCAGCCCCATTCTACAGGGTGGGCCCCAGCATTTT.

This clonotype was counted many times. The chain uses TRBV6-6 and TRBJ2-4, with TRBD2 identical over 7 bases. The CDR3 runs 13 residues. Losses at the gene ends were 4 bases for V and 8 bases for J; bases not matched to a gene: 5. Germline loops: CDR1 MNHNY, CDR2 SVGAGI (reference sequence). The chain's CDR3 is CASSFGGGDIQYF. The CDR3 DNA sequence: TGTGCCAGCAGTTTTGGGGGGGGGGACATTCAGTACTTC.

The chain uses TRBV6-5 and TRBJ2-1; D is possibly TRBD1 (6 bases). This CDR3 region has 14 residues. Trimming cost V 2 bases and J 4 bases, with 9 bases left between them. Germline V gene lookup returns CDR1 MNHEY and CDR2 SVGAGI. CDR3 sequence: CASSYGTPYNEQFF. The CDR3 DNA follows: TGTGCCAGCAGTTACGGGACACCTTACAATGAGCAGTTCTTC.

This clonotype was seen only once. The V gene is TRBV12-3 or TRBV12-4, the J gene TRBJ2-7; no clear D gene. The V gene lost 1 base and the J gene lost 4 bases, with 5 bases spanning the gap. The CDR3 length is 12 residues. The CDR3 loop reads CASSLGLYEQYV. CDR3 in DNA: TGTGCCAGCAGTTTAGGCCTATACGAGCAGTACGTC.

Details on this clonotype: It may be a read error: a sequence one base away is much more abundant. The chain recombines TRBV20-1 with TRBJ2-7, with TRBD2 as a possible D gene (7 bases). The germline CDR1 and CDR2 sequences are DFQATT and SNEGSKA (reference sequence). Trimming pared 5 bases from V and 7 bases from J, leaving 21 bases between. The length of the CDR3 is 14 residues. The CDR3 DNA is TGCAGTGCTTCGCGGGGGCCGACCTACAATGAGCAGTACTTC. Amino acid sequence: CSASRGPTYNEQYF.

This clonotype showed up many times. V is TRBV12-3 or TRBV12-4 and J is TRBJ1-1; the D is unclear. Trimming removed 5 bases from V and 8 bases from J, with 9 bases in between. The CDR3 totals 11 residues. The CDR3 DNA is TGTGCCAGCAGTCTCGCTGCCGAAGCTTTCTTT. It encodes CASSLAAEAFF.

This clonotype showed up many times. V and J are TRBV30 and TRBJ2-1; 9 nucleotides align to TRBD1. The V gene end was trimmed by 5 bases and the J gene end by 0 bases; junction bases not matched to a gene: 5. There are 15 residues in the CDR3. Germline assignment: CDR1 GTSNPN and CDR2 SVGIG (reference sequence). As DNA, the CDR3 is TGTGCCTGGGAAACGACAGGGGGCTCCTACAATGAGCAGTTCTTC. This sequence encodes CAWETTGGSYNEQFF.

This clonotype was counted many times. V usage is TRBV7-2 and J usage is TRBJ1-6; D not resolved. Germline CDR1 SGHTA, CDR2 FQGNSA. The CDR3 consists of 17 residues. Trimming left V 2 bases short and J 7 bases short, with 18 bases between. CDR3 loop: CASSLYGSGSKNSPLHF. Written as DNA, the CDR3 is TGTGCCAGCAGCTTATATGGTTCGGGCAGCAAGAATTCACCCCTCCACTTT.

The rearrangement uses TRBV12-3 or TRBV12-4 and TRBJ1-5; 7 bases are shared with TRBD1. The CDR3 is 16 residues long. The V segment lost 6 bases and the J segment 1 base; nucleotides outside the gene matches: 9. DNA for the CDR3: TGTGCCAGCAGGACAGGGAGTGGGGAGAGCAATCAGCCCCAGCATTTT. Translated, it gives CASRTGSGESNQPQHF.

The DNA of the CDR3 is TGTGCCAGCAGTACAGGGTGGCAGAACACCGGGGAGCTGTTTTTT. Protein product: CASSTGWQNTGELFF. The chain is built from TRBV6-5 and TRBJ2-2; the D gene is possibly TRBD1 (6 bases). The germline V gene encodes CDR1 MNHEY and CDR2 SVGAGI. The CDR3 runs 15 residues. V lost 5 bases and J lost 1, with 11 bases in between.

The chain has TRBV6-5 and TRBJ2-1; 8 nucleotides align to TRBD2. CDR1 MNHEY and CDR2 SVGAGI come from the germline V gene. This CDR3 has 14 amino acids. V trimming: 10 bases; J trimming: 4 bases; junction bases outside the gene matches: 9. CDR3 in DNA: TGTGCCACTCCGAGGAGCGGGGGTTACAATGAGCAGTTCTTC. Protein sequence: CATPRSGGYNEQFF.

This clonotype came up a few times. The V and J genes are TRBV14 and TRBJ2-4; maybe TRBD2 (5 bases). Germline CDR1 is SGHDN and CDR2 is FVKESK. Trimming removed 0 bases from V and 0 bases from J, with 12 bases in between. The CDR3 sequence is 17 residues long. The CDR3, as DNA: TGTGCCAGCAGCCAAGAAGGCACACGGGGAGCCAAAAACATTCAGTACTTC. Translation: CASSQEGTRGAKNIQYF.

This clonotype has only a few counts. The chain has TRBV6-5 and TRBJ1-2; 9 bases match TRBD1. CDR1 is MNHEY, CDR2 SVGAGI, per germline. The V segment lost 6 bases and the J segment 1 base; nucleotides outside the gene matches: 6. The CDR3 contains 15 residues. DNA of the CDR3: TGTGCCAGCAGAGGGACAGGGAATAATAACTATGGCTACACCTTC. Translated, it gives CASRGTGNNNYGYTF.

This clonotype was seen repeatedly, ten times or more. The chain joins TRBV5-1 to TRBJ1-1; tentative D call: TRBD1 (5 bases). V was trimmed by 2 bases and J by 3 bases, leaving 11 bases between them. The CDR3 extends over 14 amino acids. The germline gives CDR1 SGHRS, CDR2 YFSETQ. This CDR3 reads CASSFAQGDTEAFF. The CDR3 bases are TGCGCCAGCAGCTTTGCCCAGGGTGACACTGAAGCTTTCTTT.

Many counts were recorded for this clonotype. The chain combines TRBV20-1 with TRBJ1-5; D gene ambiguous. CDR1 and CDR2 (germline): DFQATT, SNEGSKA (reference sequence). The V gene lost 0 bases and the J gene lost 0 bases, with 6 bases spanning the gap. The CDR3 length is 14 residues. The CDR3 nucleotides read TGCAGTGCTAGAGACACGTATAGCAATCAGCCCCAGCATTTT. This codes for CSARDTYSNQPQHF.

This clonotype was counted ten times or more. The V and J genes are TRBV6-6 and TRBJ2-1; the match to TRBD1 covers 7 bases. J lost 7 bases, V lost 8 bases, and 11 bases had no gene match. CDR1 is MNHNY and CDR2 is SVGAGI in the germline V gene (reference sequence). The CDR3 has 14 residues. The CDR3 DNA reads TGTGCCAGCTCCCTTGGACAGGCGAGGAATGAGCAGTTCTTC. Its translation is CASSLGQARNEQFF.

The table lists this clonotype with many counts. This sequence joins TRBV20-1 and TRBJ2-5; no firm D call. The CDR3 runs to 14 residues. V lost 3 bases and J 0 bases, leaving 11 bases between the germline ends. CDR1 DFQATT and CDR2 SNEGSKA come from the germline V gene (reference sequence). The CDR3 is CSASDGWYQETQYF. In nucleotides, the CDR3 is TGCAGTGCTAGTGACGGATGGTACCAAGAGACCCAGTACTTC.

The chain carries TRBV7-6 and TRBJ2-3, with TRBD2 identical over 10 bases. With 4 bases clipped from V and 5 bases from J, the junction kept 15 bases outside the gene matches. Germline V gives CDR1 SGHVS, CDR2 FNYEAQ. This CDR3 comprises 18 residues. CDR3 region: CASSSHSPGLAQGDTQYF. The CDR3 region has the DNA TGTGCCAGCAGCTCCCACTCACCGGGACTAGCGCAAGGAGATACGCAGTATTTT.